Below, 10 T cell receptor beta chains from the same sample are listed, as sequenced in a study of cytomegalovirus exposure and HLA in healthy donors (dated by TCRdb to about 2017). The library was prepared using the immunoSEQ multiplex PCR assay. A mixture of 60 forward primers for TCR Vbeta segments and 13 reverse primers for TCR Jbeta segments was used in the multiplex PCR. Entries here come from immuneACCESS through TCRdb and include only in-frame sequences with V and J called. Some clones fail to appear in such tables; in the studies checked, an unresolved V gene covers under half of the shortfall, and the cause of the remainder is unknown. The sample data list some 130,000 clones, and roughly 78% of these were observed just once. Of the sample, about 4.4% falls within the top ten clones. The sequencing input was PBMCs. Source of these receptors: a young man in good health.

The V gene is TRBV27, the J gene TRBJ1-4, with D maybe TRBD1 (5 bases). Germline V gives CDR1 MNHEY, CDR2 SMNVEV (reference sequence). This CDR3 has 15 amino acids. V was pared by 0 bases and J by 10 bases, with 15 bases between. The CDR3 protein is CASSLSGTIGGKLFF. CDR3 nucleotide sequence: TGTGCCAGCAGTTTATCGGGAACGATCGGGGGAAAACTGTTTTTT.

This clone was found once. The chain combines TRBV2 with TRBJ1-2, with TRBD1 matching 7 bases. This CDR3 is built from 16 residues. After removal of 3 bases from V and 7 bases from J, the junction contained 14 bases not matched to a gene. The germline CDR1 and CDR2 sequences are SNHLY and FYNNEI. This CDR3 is CASSDSRAGGFIGYTF. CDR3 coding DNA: TGTGCCAGCAGTGATTCAAGGGCAGGGGGGTTTATTGGCTACACCTTC.

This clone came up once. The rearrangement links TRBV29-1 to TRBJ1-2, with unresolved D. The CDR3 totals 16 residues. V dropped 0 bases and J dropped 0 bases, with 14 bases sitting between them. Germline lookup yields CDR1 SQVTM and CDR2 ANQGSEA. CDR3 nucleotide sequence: TGCAGCGTTGAAGACCCGGGGAGGCGAGCTAACTATGGCTACACCTTC. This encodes CSVEDPGRRANYGYTF.

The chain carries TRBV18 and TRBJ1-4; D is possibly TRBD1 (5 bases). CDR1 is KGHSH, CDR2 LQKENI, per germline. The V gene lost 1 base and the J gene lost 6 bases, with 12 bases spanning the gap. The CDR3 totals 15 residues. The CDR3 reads CASSPRQNFDEKLFF. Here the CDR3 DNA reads TGTGCCAGCTCACCACGACAGAATTTTGATGAAAAACTGTTTTTT.

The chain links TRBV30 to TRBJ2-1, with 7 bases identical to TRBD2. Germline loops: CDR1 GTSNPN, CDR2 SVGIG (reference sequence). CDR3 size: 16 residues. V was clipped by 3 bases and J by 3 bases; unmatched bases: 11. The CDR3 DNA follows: TGTGCCTGGAGCGCTCTACCTAGCGGATACTACAATGAGCAGTTCTTC. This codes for CAWSALPSGYYNEQFF.

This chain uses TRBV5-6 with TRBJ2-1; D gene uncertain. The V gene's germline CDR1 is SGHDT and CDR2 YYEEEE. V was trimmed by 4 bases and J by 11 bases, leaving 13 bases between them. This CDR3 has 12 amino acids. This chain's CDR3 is CASSPMGAKQFF. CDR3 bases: TGTGCCAGCAGCCCTATGGGCGCAAAGCAGTTCTTC.

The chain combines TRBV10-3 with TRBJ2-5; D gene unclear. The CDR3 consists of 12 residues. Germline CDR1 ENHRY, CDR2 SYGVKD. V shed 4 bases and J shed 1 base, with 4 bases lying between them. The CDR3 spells CAISAGQETQYF. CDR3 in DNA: TGTGCCATCAGTGCCGGCCAAGAGACCCAGTACTTC.

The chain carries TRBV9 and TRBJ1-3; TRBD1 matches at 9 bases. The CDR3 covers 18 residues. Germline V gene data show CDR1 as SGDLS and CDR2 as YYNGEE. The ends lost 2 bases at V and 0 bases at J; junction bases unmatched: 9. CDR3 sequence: CASSVDPGTGHSGNTIYF. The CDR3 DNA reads TGTGCCAGCAGCGTCGATCCCGGGACAGGGCACTCTGGAAACACCATATATTTT.

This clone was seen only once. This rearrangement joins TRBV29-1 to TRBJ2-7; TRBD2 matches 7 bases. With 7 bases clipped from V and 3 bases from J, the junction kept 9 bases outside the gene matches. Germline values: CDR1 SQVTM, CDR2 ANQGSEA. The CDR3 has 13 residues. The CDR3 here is CSARGLGLYEQYF. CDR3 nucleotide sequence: TGCAGCGCCAGAGGACTAGGCCTCTACGAGCAGTACTTC.

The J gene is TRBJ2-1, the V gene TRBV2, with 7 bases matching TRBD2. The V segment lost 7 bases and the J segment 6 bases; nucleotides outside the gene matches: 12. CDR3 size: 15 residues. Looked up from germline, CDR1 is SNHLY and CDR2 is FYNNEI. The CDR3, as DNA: TGTGCCAGCAAAACCTTGCGGGAGCCCAGCAATGAGCAGTTCTTC. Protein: CASKTLREPSNEQFF.